One and the same sample provided the 11 T cell receptor beta chains below, sequenced in a study of beta chain features in type 1 diabetes. No antigens are known for them. The entirety of the isolated RNA underwent reverse transcription, so expressed TCRB transcripts were sequenced. Sequencing was performed with immunoSEQ multiplex PCR; in TCRdb, only in-frame clones are kept and a portion is missing. The sample contains 160,000 or so clones, roughly 9% of which appear only once. Study-wide points: TCRB CDR3s from Type 1 diabetes patients were moderately but significantly shorter in all four CD4+ subsets.

The sequencing input was central memory CD4+ T cells from blood. These receptors all stem from a woman in her twenties or thirties with type 1 diabetes.

V and J are TRBV2 and TRBJ1-4; 8 bases are shared with TRBD1. The length of the CDR3 is 16 residues. The germline V gene encodes CDR1 SNHLY and CDR2 FYNNEI. V was pared by 4 bases and J by 10 bases, with 14 bases of the junction left unmatched. The CDR3 loop reads CASSVRQGTSGGKLFF. In DNA, the CDR3 is TGTGCCAGCAGTGTACGACAGGGGACCTCCGGAGGAAAACTGTTTTTT.

This clone was detected a few times. The V gene is TRBV2, the J gene TRBJ2-5; D is possibly TRBD1 (5 bases). The CDR3 runs 12 residues. The germline gives CDR1 SNHLY, CDR2 FYNNEI. V lost 3 bases, J lost 5 bases, and 7 bases lay in between. The CDR3 DNA sequence: TGTGCCAGCAGTGACAGGGATGAGACCCAGTACTTC. Translated: CASSDRDETQYF. The full variable domain, its missing parts supplied by reference TRBV2 and TRBJ2-5, is EPEVTQTPSHQVTQMGQEVILRCVPISNHLYFYWYRQILGQKVEFLVSFYNNEISEKSEIFDDQFSVERPDGSNFTLKIRSTKLEDSAMYFCASSDRDETQYFGPGTRLLVL.

The chain recombines TRBV2 with TRBJ2-1; 13 bases are a match to TRBD2. The CDR3 spans 14 residues. V was clipped by 5 bases and J by 9 bases; unmatched bases: 4. Germline assignment: CDR1 SNHLY and CDR2 FYNNEI. CDR3 sequence: CASSTSGRAIEQFF. For the CDR3, the DNA is TGTGCCAGCAGTACTAGCGGGAGGGCCATTGAGCAGTTCTTC.

The CDR3 bases are TGTGCCATCAGTGACTCGGGAGGGAGATACAATGAGCAGTTCTTC. Translation: CAISDSGGRYNEQFF. The V gene is TRBV10-3, the J gene TRBJ2-1, with 8 positions matching TRBD2. CDR1 and CDR2 from the germline V gene are ENHRY and SYGVKD. Trimming took 3 bases from V and 4 from J; bases not matched to a gene: 5. CDR3 length: 15 amino acids.

This clone showed up just a few times. This chain uses TRBV2 with TRBJ2-7; TRBD2 agrees at 10 bases. V lost 2 bases, J lost 5 bases, and 6 bases stayed unmatched. The CDR3 runs to 15 residues. Germline V CDR1 and CDR2: SNHLY, FYNNEI. For the CDR3, the DNA is TGTGCCAGCAGTGAACGAAGCGGGAGGGCCCACGAGCAGTACTTC. This translates into CASSERSGRAHEQYF.

This clone was recorded a few times. One end of the junction does not line up with germline, which may come from a read error. The genes are TRBV5-4 and TRBJ2-1; perhaps TRBD2 as D (5 bases). The CDR3 contains 13 residues. CDR1 and CDR2 (germline): SGHNT, YYREEE (reference sequence). CDR3 nucleotides: TGCGCCAGCAGCCAAGATCGGGATCGTGAGCAGTTCTTC. It specifies CASSQDRDREQFF.

V gene TRBV5-1 combines with J gene TRBJ2-1; possible D gene TRBD1, 6 bases. Trimming stripped 3 bases from V and 8 bases from J, with 15 bases between. The CDR3 has 14 residues. CDR1 is SGHRS, CDR2 YFSETQ, per germline. DNA of the CDR3: TGCGCCAGCAGCTCGAAGCAGGGGAGCGATGAGCAGTTCTTC. It translates to CASSSKQGSDEQFF.

This clone was counted between two and nine times. The chain carries TRBV11-2 and TRBJ2-1; possible D gene TRBD2, 6 bases. V lost 2 bases to trimming and J lost 0 bases, with 14 bases between them. The CDR3 length is 17 residues. In germline, CDR1 is SGHAT, CDR2 FQNNGV. CDR3 residues: CASSLWGGKSSYNEQFF. The CDR3 DNA reads as TGTGCCAGCAGCTTATGGGGCGGGAAAAGCTCCTACAATGAGCAGTTCTTC.

This clone was counted between two and nine times. V usage is TRBV30 and J usage is TRBJ2-7, with D possibly TRBD1 on 6 matching bases. CDR3 size: 11 residues. Trimming took off 5 bases at V and 3 bases at J, with 8 bases between the two ends. Germline V CDR1 and CDR2: GTSNPN, SVGIG (reference sequence). CDR3 protein: CAWQGFYEQYF. DNA of the CDR3: TGTGCCTGGCAGGGGTTCTACGAGCAGTACTTC.

This clone has just a few counts. The chain links TRBV18 to TRBJ1-1; 8 nucleotides align to TRBD1. Germline V lookup: CDR1 KGHSH, CDR2 LQKENI. The junction had 5 bases not matched to a gene; V was cut back by 2 bases and J by 3 bases. The CDR3 sequence is 15 residues long. The CDR3 loop reads CASSPRQGLDTEAFF. CDR3 coding DNA: TGTGCCAGCTCACCAAGACAGGGGTTGGACACTGAAGCTTTCTTT.

This rearrangement joins TRBV5-1 to TRBJ2-2; 9 nucleotides agree with TRBD1. The trim removed 0 bases at V and 5 bases at J, leaving 2 bases unmatched. Per the germline V gene, CDR1 is SGHRS and CDR2 is YFSETQ. The CDR3 contains 15 residues. In nucleotides, the CDR3 is TGCGCCAGCAGCTTGGCGGGGACAGGGACCGGGGAGCTGTTTTTT. Protein product: CASSLAGTGTGELFF.